What follows describes a single TCR beta chain. This sample stems from a study of blood T cell repertoires in COVID-19. With 5 bases removed from V and 6 bases from J, the gap between germline ends came to 10 bases. The CDR3 runs 13 residues. CDR1 is MDHEN, CDR2 SYDVKM, per germline. The repertoire was sequenced with immunoSEQ multiplex PCR; TCRdb's copy has only in-frame clones and lacks some. This repertoire shows approximately 330,000 clones, around 90% found once; its top ten account for around 1%. Sequenced material: peripheral blood. This receptor was taken from a woman in her forties with COVID-19, enrolled during active disease. The chain employs TRBV28 and TRBJ2-2; a possible D gene is TRBD1 (6 bases). CDR3 nucleotide sequence: TGTGCCAGCAGTCCCTACAGGGCCGGGGAGCTGTTTTTT. Its translation: CASSPYRAGELFF.